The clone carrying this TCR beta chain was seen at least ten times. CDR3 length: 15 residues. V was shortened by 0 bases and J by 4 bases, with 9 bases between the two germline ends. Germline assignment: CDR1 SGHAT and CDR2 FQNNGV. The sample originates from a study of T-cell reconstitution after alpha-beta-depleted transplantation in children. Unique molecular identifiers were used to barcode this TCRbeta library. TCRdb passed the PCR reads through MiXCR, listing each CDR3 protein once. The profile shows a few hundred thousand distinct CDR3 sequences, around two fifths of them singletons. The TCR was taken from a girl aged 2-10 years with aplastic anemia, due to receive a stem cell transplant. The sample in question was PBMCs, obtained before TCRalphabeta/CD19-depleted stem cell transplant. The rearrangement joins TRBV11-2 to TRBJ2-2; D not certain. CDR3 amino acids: CASSLDSPVTGELFF. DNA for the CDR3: TGTGCCAGCAGCTTAGACAGCCCGGTCACCGGGGAGCTGTTTTTT.